By share, the clone carrying this T cell receptor (delta chain) counts as medium-sized (0.01 to 0.1%). TCRdb reanalysed the RT-PCR reads via CATT. This sample has 10,000 to 13,000 delta-chain clones, with approximately 37% found just once. This entry belongs to a study of gamma-delta T cells after stem cell transplantation. The CDR3 loop spans 19 amino acids. Germline V gene lookup returns CDR1 GEAIGNYY and CDR2 EKD. J gave up 2 bases and V 2 bases, and 16 bases lay outside the gene matches. The V gene is TRDV2, the J gene TRDJ1; 10 bases map to TRDD3. This TCR was sampled from a human donor. It is not recorded whose cells these are; they may come from a transplant donor. Source material: gamma-delta T cells. CDR3 in amino acids: CACDNYGLGDRDLTDKLIF. CDR3 sequence (DNA): TGTGCCTGTGACAACTACGGTCTGGGGGATAGAGATCTAACCGATAAACTCATCTTT.